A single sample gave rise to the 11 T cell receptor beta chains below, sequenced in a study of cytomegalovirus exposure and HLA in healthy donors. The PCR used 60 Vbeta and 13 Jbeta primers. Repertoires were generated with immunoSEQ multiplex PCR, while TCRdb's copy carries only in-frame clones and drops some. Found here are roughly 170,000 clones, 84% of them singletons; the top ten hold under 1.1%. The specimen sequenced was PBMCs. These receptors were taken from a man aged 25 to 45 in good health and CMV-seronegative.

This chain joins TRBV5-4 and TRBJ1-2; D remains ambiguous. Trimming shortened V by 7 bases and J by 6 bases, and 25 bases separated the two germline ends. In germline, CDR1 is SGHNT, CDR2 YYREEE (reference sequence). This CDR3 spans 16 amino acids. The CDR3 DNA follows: TGTGCCAGCTCCCTGGACCCCTCCCGGGAGAGGGATGGCTACACCTTC. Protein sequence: CASSLDPSRERDGYTF.

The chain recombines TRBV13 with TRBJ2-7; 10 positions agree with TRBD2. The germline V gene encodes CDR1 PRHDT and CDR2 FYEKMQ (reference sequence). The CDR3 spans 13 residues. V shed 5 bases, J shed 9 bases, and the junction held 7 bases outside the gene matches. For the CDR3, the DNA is TGTGCCAGCAGCCAACTAGCGGGGTTAACGCAGTACTTC. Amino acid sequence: CASSQLAGLTQYF.

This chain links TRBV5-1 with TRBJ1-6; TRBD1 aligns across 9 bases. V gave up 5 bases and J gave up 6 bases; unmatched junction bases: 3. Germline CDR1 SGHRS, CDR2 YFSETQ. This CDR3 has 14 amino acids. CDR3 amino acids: CASSSDRGNSPLHF. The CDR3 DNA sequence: TGCGCCAGCAGTTCGGACAGGGGTAATTCACCCCTCCACTTT. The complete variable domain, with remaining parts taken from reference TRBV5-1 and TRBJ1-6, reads KAGVTQTPRYLIKTRGQQVTLSCSPISGHRSVSWYQQTPGQGLQFLFEYFSETQRNKGNFPGRFSGRQFSNSRSEMNVSTLELGDSALYLCASSSDRGNSPLHFGNGTRLTVT.

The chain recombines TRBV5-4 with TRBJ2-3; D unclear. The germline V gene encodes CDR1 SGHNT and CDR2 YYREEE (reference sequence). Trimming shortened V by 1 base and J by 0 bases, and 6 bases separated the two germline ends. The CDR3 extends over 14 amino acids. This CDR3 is CASSLTTSTDTQYF. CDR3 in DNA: TGTGCCAGCAGCTTGACGACTAGCACAGATACGCAGTATTTT. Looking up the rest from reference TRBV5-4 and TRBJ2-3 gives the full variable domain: ETGVTQSPTHLIKTRGQQVTLRCSSQSGHNTVSWYQQALGQGPQFIFQYYREEENGRGNFPPRFSGLQFPNYSSELNVNALELDDSALYLCASSLTTSTDTQYFGPGTRLTVL.

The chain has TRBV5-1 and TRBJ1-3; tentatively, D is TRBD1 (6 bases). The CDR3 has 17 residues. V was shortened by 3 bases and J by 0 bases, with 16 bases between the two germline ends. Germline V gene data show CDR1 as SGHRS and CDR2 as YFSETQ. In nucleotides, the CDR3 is TGCGCCAGCAGCTCCGACGGGACATCCCGCTCTGGAAACACCATATATTTT. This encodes CASSSDGTSRSGNTIYF.

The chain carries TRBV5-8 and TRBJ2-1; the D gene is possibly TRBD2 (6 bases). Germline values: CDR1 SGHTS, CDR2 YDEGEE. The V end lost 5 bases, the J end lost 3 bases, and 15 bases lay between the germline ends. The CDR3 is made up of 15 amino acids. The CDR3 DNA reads TGTGCCAGCAGTTCCGGGACTCCCCTCTACAATGAGCAGTTCTTC. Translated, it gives CASSSGTPLYNEQFF.

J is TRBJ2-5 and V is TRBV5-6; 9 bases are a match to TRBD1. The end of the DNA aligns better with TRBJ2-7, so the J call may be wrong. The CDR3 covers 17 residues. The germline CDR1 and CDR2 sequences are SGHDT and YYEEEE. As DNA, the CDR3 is TGTGCCAGCAGCTCGCCAAGGCAGGGACAGGGTACCTACGAGCAGTACTTC. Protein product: CASSSPRQGQGTYEQYF.

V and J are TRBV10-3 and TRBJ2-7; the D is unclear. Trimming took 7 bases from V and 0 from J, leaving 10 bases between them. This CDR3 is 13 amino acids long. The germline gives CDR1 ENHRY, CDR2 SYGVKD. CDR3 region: CAIMRPSSYEQYF. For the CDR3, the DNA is TGTGCCATCATGAGGCCTTCCTCCTACGAGCAGTACTTC.

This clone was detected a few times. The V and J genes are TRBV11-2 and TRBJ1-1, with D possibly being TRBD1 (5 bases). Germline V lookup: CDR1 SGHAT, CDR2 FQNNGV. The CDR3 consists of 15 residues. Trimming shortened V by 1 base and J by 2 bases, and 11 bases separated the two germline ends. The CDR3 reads CASSLVGGINTEAFF. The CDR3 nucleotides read TGTGCCAGCAGCTTAGTCGGGGGAATTAACACTGAAGCTTTCTTT.

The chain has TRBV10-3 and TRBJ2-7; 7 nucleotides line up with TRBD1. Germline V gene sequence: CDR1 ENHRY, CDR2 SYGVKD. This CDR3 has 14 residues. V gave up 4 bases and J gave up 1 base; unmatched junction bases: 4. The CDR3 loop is CAISGQDRSYEQYF. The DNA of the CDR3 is TGTGCCATCAGTGGACAGGACAGGTCCTACGAGCAGTACTTC.

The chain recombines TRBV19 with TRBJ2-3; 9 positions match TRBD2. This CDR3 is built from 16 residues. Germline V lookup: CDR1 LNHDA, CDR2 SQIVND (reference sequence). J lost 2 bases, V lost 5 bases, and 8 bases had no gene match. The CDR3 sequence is CASSLNLAGPTDTQYF. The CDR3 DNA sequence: TGTGCCAGTAGTCTTAACCTAGCGGGGCCCACAGATACGCAGTATTTT. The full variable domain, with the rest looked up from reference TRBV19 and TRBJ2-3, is DGGITQSPKYLFRKEGQNVTLSCEQNLNHDAMYWYRQDPGQGLRLIYYSQIVNDFQKGDIAEGYSVSREKKESFPLTVTSAQKNPTAFYLCASSLNLAGPTDTQYFGPGTRLTVL.